The clone carrying this TCR beta chain was observed a handful of times. Its antigen remains unknown. This entry is derived from a study of T cells after yellow fever vaccination. Study information: The authors prepared low-cell-number fractions using SMART-Seq v4 Ultra Low Input. Broader study findings: Among primary-vaccination clones, most reappeared after the booster, at 96% for CD4 and 88% for CD8. Shared CD4/CD8 clonotypes were a small share, likely from convergent recombination.

The 5'RACE template-switching step produced TCR cDNA and added a universal primer site and UMIs. MiXCR, run by TCRdb on the 5' RACE reads, gives a single entry per CDR3 protein. The sample includes fewer than 400,000 distinct CDR3 sequences, approximately 11% seen only once; the top ten take less than 3.5%. The TCR sequence derives from a man aged 18 to 35 who received the YFV17D yellow fever vaccine. Material: CD4+ T cells sorted from PBMCs, obtained 45 days after the yellow fever booster vaccination.

This CDR3 is CSAKRDKDYGYTF. The CDR3, as DNA: TGCAGTGCCAAAAGGGACAAAGACTATGGCTACACCTTC. The chain employs TRBV20-1 and TRBJ1-2; TRBD1 is a possible D gene (6 bases). CDR1 and CDR2 from the germline V gene are DFQATT and SNEGSKA (reference sequence). V was clipped by 6 bases and J by 3 bases, with 14 bases between them. The length of the CDR3 is 13 residues.